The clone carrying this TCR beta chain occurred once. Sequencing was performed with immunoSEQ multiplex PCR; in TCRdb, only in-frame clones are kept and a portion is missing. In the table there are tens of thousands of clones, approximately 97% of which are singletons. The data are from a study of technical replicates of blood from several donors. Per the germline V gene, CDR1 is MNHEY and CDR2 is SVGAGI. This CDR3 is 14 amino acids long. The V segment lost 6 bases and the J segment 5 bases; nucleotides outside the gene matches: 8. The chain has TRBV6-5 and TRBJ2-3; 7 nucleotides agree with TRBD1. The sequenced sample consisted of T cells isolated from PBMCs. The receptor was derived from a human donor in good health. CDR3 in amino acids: CASSEGQARDTQYF. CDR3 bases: TGTGCCAGCAGCGAAGGACAGGCACGAGATACGCAGTATTTT.